The clone carrying this TCR beta chain was observed a handful of times. The antigen remains undetermined. The sample belongs to a study of T-cell memory formation after mild COVID-19. Turning to the study itself: Across donors, TCR clusters were largely donor specific. Study results and limitations: Contracting CD4+ clones were located mainly in CM and EM, and CD8+ clones in EMRA.

Constant-segment-primed 5'RACE gave TCR alpha and TCR beta cDNA libraries with sample barcodes and UMIs. One entry per CDR3 protein, called by TCRdb with MiXCR from the 5' RACE reads. The sample records 100,000 to 150,000 distinct CDR3 sequences, about 6.5% being singletons. The germline CDR1 and CDR2 sequences are ENHRY and SYGVKD. V shed 2 bases, J shed 2 bases, and the junction held 9 bases outside the gene matches. The CDR3 runs to 16 residues. This clonotype originated in an adult woman who had mild COVID-19 (a few samples of this study predate the infection). Cell type and time point are not known. The J gene is TRBJ2-7, the V gene TRBV10-3; 7 bases agree with TRBD1. What was sequenced was PBMCs or a T cell subset sorted from them (not recorded which). CDR3 protein: CAISEAGTAKAYEQYF. The CDR3 bases are TGTGCCATCAGTGAGGCAGGGACAGCCAAGGCCTACGAGCAGTACTTC.